Listed here are 20 T cell receptor beta chains from one sample, sequenced in a study of CD8 T cells in Susac syndrome. With random hexamers, reverse transcription was performed on roughly 0.45 to 1 ug of RNA. Using its own MiXCR run on the immunoSEQ multiplex PCR reads, TCRdb lists one record per CDR3 protein. The sample yields over 150,000 distinct CDR3 sequences, about 93% seen once. Sequenced: CD4+ T cells from PBMCs. All receptors derive from a human donor with Susac syndrome.

The rearrangement uses TRBV12-3 or TRBV12-4 and TRBJ1-5; D remains unclear. The CDR3 covers 16 residues. V was cut by 8 bases and J by 3 bases, with 20 bases left in between. This chain's CDR3 is CASELPRKKYNQPQHF. In DNA form, the CDR3 reads TGTGCCAGCGAACTCCCCAGAAAGAAATACAATCAGCCCCAGCATTTT.

The V call is TRBV7-8, the J call TRBJ2-1, with unresolved D. The CDR3 length is 14 residues. CDR1 and CDR2 from the germline V gene are SGHVS and FQNEAQ. Trimming removed 0 bases from V and 10 bases from J, with 13 bases in between. Here the CDR3 reads CASSLAHLGKEQFF. In DNA form, the CDR3 reads TGTGCCAGCAGCTTAGCCCACCTCGGCAAAGAGCAGTTCTTC.

This chain joins TRBV30 and TRBJ1-1; possibly TRBD1 for D (5 bases). V lost 0 bases to trimming and J lost 3 bases, with 20 bases between them. CDR1 is GTSNPN, CDR2 SVGIG, per germline (reference sequence). The CDR3 contains 17 residues. The CDR3 here is CAWSVRGWRVRDTEAFF. DNA for the CDR3: TGTGCCTGGAGTGTACGGGGGTGGAGGGTTAGGGACACTGAAGCTTTCTTT.

The chain employs TRBV5-1 and TRBJ2-5; TRBD1 matches at 8 bases. Trimming at V came to 0 bases and at J to 4 bases, leaving 8 bases not matched to a gene. Germline CDR1 is SGHRS and CDR2 is YFSETQ. This CDR3 has 16 residues. CDR3 in amino acids: CASSLEGSTGGETQYF. Here the CDR3 DNA reads TGCGCCAGCAGCTTGGAGGGGTCCACAGGGGGAGAGACCCAGTACTTC.

V is TRBV23-1 and J is TRBJ2-1; D unclear. TRBV23-1 qualifies as an ORF whose function is uncertain. The CDR3 spans 19 residues. V dropped 4 bases and J dropped 0 bases, with 22 bases sitting between them. CDR3 region: CASSPSEREVQSSYNEQFF. The CDR3 nucleotides read TGCGCCAGCAGTCCCTCTGAGAGAGAGGTTCAGAGCTCCTACAATGAGCAGTTCTTC.

The CDR3 sequence: CASSTGAGNAEQFF. CDR3 nucleotide sequence: TGTGCCAGCAGCACCGGGGCGGGGAATGCTGAGCAGTTCTTC. This chain uses TRBV7-2 with TRBJ2-1; a weak D match, TRBD2 (6 bases). With 5 bases removed from V and 9 bases from J, the gap between germline ends came to 17 bases. Germline V CDR1 and CDR2: SGHTA, FQGNSA. The CDR3 contains 14 residues.

The V and J genes are TRBV9 and TRBJ1-1; D gene ambiguous. This CDR3 contains 15 residues. CDR1 is SGDLS, CDR2 YYNGEE, per germline. The V end lost 4 bases, the J end lost 4 bases, and 17 bases lay between the germline ends. In nucleotides, the CDR3 is TGTGCCAGCAGCCCTCGGACGGGGTCTGGCACTGAAGCTTTCTTT. Amino acids: CASSPRTGSGTEAFF. The full variable domain, rest sourced from reference TRBV9 and TRBJ1-1, is DSGVTQTPKHLITATGQRVTLRCSPRSGDLSVYWYQQSLDQGLQFLIQYYNGEERAKGNILERFSAQQFPDLHSELNLSSLELGDSALYFCASSPRTGSGTEAFFGQGTRLTVV.

CDR3 coding DNA: TGTGCCTGGAGTCCATCCCCAGGGTATCGAAATCAGCCCCAGCATTTT. This gives the protein CAWSPSPGYRNQPQHF. The genes are TRBV30 and TRBJ1-5; D is possibly TRBD1 (5 bases). Trimming took off 2 bases at V and 4 bases at J, with 18 bases between the two ends. The CDR3 contains 16 residues. Germline lookup yields CDR1 GTSNPN and CDR2 SVGIG (reference sequence).

The chain recombines TRBV9 with TRBJ2-5; possible D gene TRBD2, 7 bases. The CDR3 runs 15 residues. V was trimmed by 0 bases and J by 5 bases, leaving 14 bases between them. Germline assignment: CDR1 SGDLS and CDR2 YYNGEE. CDR3 bases: TGTGCCAGCAGCGTAGCCCCCGGGGGGCGGGAGACCCAGTACTTC. It yields the protein CASSVAPGGRETQYF.

The chain is built from TRBV20-1 and TRBJ1-5, with 9 bases fitting TRBD1. In germline, CDR1 is DFQATT, CDR2 SNEGSKA (reference sequence). CDR3 size: 15 residues. The V and J ends lost 3 bases and 1 base, in that order; junction bases with no gene match: 4. CDR3 nucleotide sequence: TGCAGTGCTAGTCAGGACAGGGGAAGCAATCAGCCCCAGCATTTT. Its protein product is CSASQDRGSNQPQHF.

The chain joins TRBV30 to TRBJ2-1, with TRBD2 matching 11 bases. V shed 1 base, J shed 4 bases, and the junction held 3 bases outside the gene matches. This CDR3 comprises 15 residues. The germline CDR1 and CDR2 sequences are GTSNPN and SVGIG (reference sequence). Here the CDR3 reads CAWSAGLAGYNEQFF. The CDR3 region has the DNA TGTGCCTGGAGTGCTGGACTAGCGGGTTACAATGAGCAGTTCTTC.

V and J are TRBV7-2 and TRBJ2-1; the D is unclear. Germline V gene lookup returns CDR1 SGHTA and CDR2 FQGNSA. The CDR3 loop spans 16 amino acids. The V end was cut by 2 bases, the J end by 0 bases, with 11 bases between. CDR3: CASSLMAATSYNEQFF. The CDR3 DNA follows: TGTGCCAGCAGCTTAATGGCGGCCACCTCCTACAATGAGCAGTTCTTC. Using reference TRBV7-2 and TRBJ2-1 for the parts outside the CDR3, the full variable domain is GAGVSQSPSNKVTEKGKDVELRCDPISGHTALYWYRQSLGQGLEFLIYFQGNSAPDKSGLPSDRFSAERTGGSVSTLTIQRTQQEDSAVYLCASSLMAATSYNEQFFGPGTRLTVL.

This clonotype was seen a few times. The rearrangement links TRBV27 to TRBJ2-4; D is perhaps TRBD2 (5 bases). The CDR3 covers 15 residues. Between the trimmed V and J ends, which lost 4 bases and 0 bases, there was a span of 10 bases. Germline assignment: CDR1 MNHEY and CDR2 SMNVEV (reference sequence). CDR3 sequence: CASSSGGGAKNIQYF. In DNA form, the CDR3 reads TGTGCCAGCAGTTCCGGTGGAGGAGCCAAAAACATTCAGTACTTC.

The J gene is TRBJ2-7, the V gene TRBV7-2; D is ambiguous. The germline CDR1 and CDR2 sequences are SGHTA and FQGNSA. This CDR3 contains 15 residues. Trimming removed 4 bases from V and 1 base from J, with 14 bases in between. CDR3 in DNA: TGTGCCAGCAGCTCGAAGCGCAGGCTTTCCTACGAGCAGTACTTC. This translates into CASSSKRRLSYEQYF.

The chain joins TRBV20-1 to TRBJ2-3, with D tentatively TRBD1 (6 bases). The CDR3 extends over 18 amino acids. V shed 0 bases and J shed 2 bases, with 21 bases lying between them. CDR1 is DFQATT and CDR2 is SNEGSKA in the germline V gene (reference sequence). CDR3 DNA sequence: TGCAGTGCTAGAGATCCGGGCAGGGGCCCAGGGTCCACAGATACGCAGTATTTT. Its protein product is CSARDPGRGPGSTDTQYF.

The chain is built from TRBV20-1 and TRBJ2-1, with D maybe TRBD2 (7 bases). This CDR3 comprises 15 residues. The V end was cut by 5 bases, the J end by 5 bases, with 19 bases between. Germline V lookup: CDR1 DFQATT, CDR2 SNEGSKA (reference sequence). Here the CDR3 DNA reads TGCAGTGCTGCCAAGGGGGGGAATACTCACAATGAGCAGTTCTTC. Translating it yields CSAAKGGNTHNEQFF.

This chain connects TRBV30 to TRBJ2-3, with 8 bases lining up with TRBD1. Germline V CDR1 and CDR2: GTSNPN, SVGIG (reference sequence). The trim removed 6 bases at V and 6 bases at J, leaving 8 bases unmatched. The CDR3 covers 13 residues. Here the CDR3 DNA reads TGTGCCTGCTCAGATGGACAGGGCGATACGCAGTATTTT. This codes for CACSDGQGDTQYF.

The chain has TRBV20-1 and TRBJ1-2; TRBD1 aligns across 9 bases. The germline CDR1 and CDR2 sequences are DFQATT and SNEGSKA (reference sequence). The V segment lost 6 bases and the J segment 5 bases; nucleotides outside the gene matches: 7. The CDR3 spans 13 residues. The CDR3 protein is CSAAPGQGYGYTF. In DNA form, the CDR3 reads TGCAGTGCCGCGCCGGGACAGGGTTATGGCTACACCTTC.

V and J are TRBV2 and TRBJ2-4, with TRBD2 identical over 7 bases. The CDR3 runs 15 residues. Germline V gene sequence: CDR1 SNHLY, CDR2 FYNNEI. V shed 4 bases, J shed 0 bases, and the junction held 3 bases outside the gene matches. The CDR3: CASSGEGAAKNIQYF. The CDR3 bases are TGTGCCAGCAGTGGGGAGGGAGCAGCCAAAAACATTCAGTACTTC.

The genes are TRBV20-1 and TRBJ1-4; possibly TRBD1 for D (5 bases). Germline V lookup: CDR1 DFQATT, CDR2 SNEGSKA (reference sequence). The V gene lost 3 bases and the J gene lost 8 bases, with 13 bases spanning the gap. The CDR3 has 13 amino acids. The CDR3 region has the DNA TGCAGTGCTAGGGTCGGGGCTGGGGAAAAACTGTTTTTT. Its protein is CSARVGAGEKLFF.